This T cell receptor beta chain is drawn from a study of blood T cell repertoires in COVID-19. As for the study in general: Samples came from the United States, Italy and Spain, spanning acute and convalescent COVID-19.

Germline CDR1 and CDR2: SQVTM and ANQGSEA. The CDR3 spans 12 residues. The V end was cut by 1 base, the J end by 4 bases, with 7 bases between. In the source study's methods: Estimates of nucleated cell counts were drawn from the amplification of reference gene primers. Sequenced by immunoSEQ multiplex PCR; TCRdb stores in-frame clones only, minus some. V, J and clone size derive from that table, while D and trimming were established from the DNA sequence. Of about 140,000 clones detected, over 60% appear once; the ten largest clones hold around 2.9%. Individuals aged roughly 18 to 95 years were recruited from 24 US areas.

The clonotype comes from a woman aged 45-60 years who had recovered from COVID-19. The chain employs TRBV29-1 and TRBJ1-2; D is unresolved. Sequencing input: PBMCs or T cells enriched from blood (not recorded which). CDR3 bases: TGCAGCGTTGAAGGGTCGGTCTATGGCTACACCTTC. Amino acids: CSVEGSVYGYTF.